Each of the 21 T cell receptor beta chains below was sequenced from the same sample in a study of T cell responses to AZD1222 COVID-19 vaccine. TCRdb's copy holds only in-frame clones and misses some; the assay was immunoSEQ multiplex PCR. The sample gives 200,000 to 250,000 clones, 85% to 95% of which show up once; over 0.95% is in the top ten. The source was peripheral blood, collected on day 0 of MenACWY control vaccination. The receptors shown here come from an adult in good health.

This sequence joins TRBV3-1 (or the pseudogene TRBV3-2) and TRBJ2-5; TRBD1 aligns across 7 bases. Losses at the gene ends were 0 bases for V and 5 bases for J; bases not matched to a gene: 9. This CDR3 has 16 residues. The germline V gene has CDR1 LGHDT and CDR2 YNNKEL (reference sequence). CDR3 in amino acids: CASSQDRRGISETQYF. In DNA form, the CDR3 reads TGTGCCAGCAGCCAAGATCGCAGGGGGATATCTGAGACCCAGTACTTC.

Note on this clone: Other DNA sequences within the sample encode an identical CDR3. V is TRBV30 and J is TRBJ1-1; maybe TRBD1 (5 bases). CDR3 length: 13 amino acids. Deletions cut 3 bases from V and 0 bases from J, with 8 bases between. From germline, CDR1 is GTSNPN and CDR2 SVGIG (reference sequence). CDR3 sequence (DNA): TGTGCCTGGAGGGGGACGGTGAACACTGAAGCTTTCTTT. This encodes CAWRGTVNTEAFF.

The chain links TRBV10-3 to TRBJ2-7; 7 nucleotides line up with TRBD1. Trimming took 6 bases from V and 3 from J; bases not matched to a gene: 5. The CDR3 is 13 amino acids. Looked up from germline, CDR1 is ENHRY and CDR2 is SYGVKD. DNA for the CDR3: TGTGCCATCAGGGGACAGACAAACTACGAGCAGTACTTC. This encodes CAIRGQTNYEQYF.

The rearrangement joins TRBV19 to TRBJ1-5; no clear D. CDR3 length: 13 amino acids. CDR1 is LNHDA, CDR2 SQIVND, per germline (reference sequence). Trimming shortened V by 3 bases and J by 4 bases, and 7 bases separated the two germline ends. CDR3 DNA: TGTGCCAGTAGTATTGAGAGGAATCAGCCCCAGCATTTT. This sequence encodes CASSIERNQPQHF.

This clone was detected a few times. The chain uses TRBV12-3 or TRBV12-4 and TRBJ1-4; 11 nucleotides match TRBD1. V was pared by 6 bases and J by 11 bases, with 5 bases of the junction left unmatched. The CDR3 extends over 13 amino acids. CDR3 bases: TGTGCCAGCAGACCGGACAGGGGGCGGAAACTGTTTTTT. This gives the protein CASRPDRGRKLFF.

The chain is built from TRBV13 and TRBJ2-7; no clear D. V was clipped by 2 bases and J by 7 bases, with 12 bases between them. The CDR3 is 13 amino acids. Germline V gives CDR1 PRHDT, CDR2 FYEKMQ (reference sequence). The CDR3 reads CASSLSSLGEQYF. The CDR3 DNA reads as TGTGCCAGCAGCTTATCCAGCCTCGGGGAGCAGTACTTC.

J is TRBJ1-2 and V is TRBV4-3, with D unresolved. The CDR3 spans 15 residues. V dropped 0 bases and J dropped 8 bases, with 16 bases sitting between them. Looked up from germline, CDR1 is LGHNA and CDR2 is YSLEER. The CDR3 spells CASSQDYGGRGGYTF. As DNA, the CDR3 is TGCGCCAGCAGCCAAGATTATGGAGGCAGAGGGGGCTACACCTTC.

The J gene is TRBJ2-2, the V gene TRBV2; 10 bases line up with TRBD1. With 10 bases clipped from V and 4 bases from J, the junction kept 9 bases outside the gene matches. Germline V CDR1 and CDR2: SNHLY, FYNNEI. The length of the CDR3 is 15 residues. The CDR3 DNA sequence: TGTGCCACCCAGAGACAGGGGGCGGGCACCGGGGAGCTGTTTTTT. This gives the protein CATQRQGAGTGELFF.

The genes are TRBV29-1 and TRBJ2-6, with 9 nucleotides matching TRBD1. V lost 6 bases to trimming and J lost 0 bases; unmatched junction nucleotides: 12. Germline V lookup: CDR1 SQVTM, CDR2 ANQGSEA. The CDR3 length is 18 residues. CDR3: CSVRSSGQGHSGANVLTF. The CDR3 DNA reads TGCAGCGTGAGAAGTAGCGGACAGGGGCACTCTGGGGCCAACGTCCTGACTTTC.

The chain couples TRBV6-6 to TRBJ2-6, with 8 bases matching TRBD1. The length of the CDR3 is 18 residues. J was trimmed by 2 bases and V by 5 bases; bases with no gene match: 11. Germline CDR1 MNHNY, CDR2 SVGAGI (reference sequence). CDR3 DNA: TGTGCCAGCAGTCTCGGGGGACAGGCACCCACTGGGGCCAACGTCCTGACTTTC. Its protein is CASSLGGQAPTGANVLTF.

Here the CDR3 DNA reads TGTGCCAGCAGCTTATCCGGGGGGCCCTCCTACAATGAGCAGTTCTTC. This encodes CASSLSGGPSYNEQFF. This chain connects TRBV7-3 to TRBJ2-1; maybe TRBD2 (7 bases). CDR3 size: 16 residues. The V end lost 2 bases, the J end lost 0 bases, and 11 bases lay between the germline ends. The V gene's germline CDR1 is SGHTA and CDR2 FQGTGA. Combining the CDR3 with reference TRBV7-3 and TRBJ2-1 gives the whole variable domain GAGVSQTPSNKVTEKGKYVELRCDPISGHTALYWYRQSLGQGPEFLIYFQGTGAADDSGLPNDRFFAVRPEGSVSTLKIQRTERGDSAVYLCASSLSGGPSYNEQFFGPGTRLTVL.

The chain joins TRBV12-3 or TRBV12-4 to TRBJ1-2, with a tentative D call TRBD1 (5 bases). The CDR3 has 12 amino acids. Between the trimmed V and J ends, which lost 7 bases and 4 bases, there was a span of 10 bases. The CDR3 sequence is CASKPGAYGYTF. CDR3 bases: TGTGCCAGCAAACCCGGGGCCTATGGCTACACCTTC.

The chain carries TRBV29-1 and TRBJ1-2; maybe TRBD1 (5 bases). Between the trimmed V and J ends, which lost 7 bases and 6 bases, there was a span of 18 bases. Germline V gives CDR1 SQVTM, CDR2 ANQGSEA. The CDR3 is 13 amino acids. CDR3 sequence: CSADIVGRDGYTF. The CDR3 bases are TGCAGCGCGGACATTGTCGGCAGGGATGGCTACACCTTC. Full variable domain (remainder filled in from reference TRBV29-1 and TRBJ1-2): SAVISQKPSRDICQRGTSLTIQCQVDSQVTMMFWYRQQPGQSLTLIATANQGSEATYESGFVIDKFPISRPNLTFSTLTVSNMSPEDSSIYLCSADIVGRDGYTFGSGTRLTVV.

The rearrangement uses TRBV6-1 and TRBJ1-1, with a tentative D call TRBD1 (6 bases). Trimming shortened V by 3 bases and J by 13 bases, and 12 bases separated the two germline ends. This CDR3 is built from 11 residues. CDR1 is MNHNS and CDR2 is SASEGT in the germline V gene. This CDR3 is CASSEGQLLFF. The CDR3 DNA sequence: TGTGCCAGCAGTGAGGGACAACTGCTTTTCTTT.

This chain links TRBV6-5 with TRBJ1-6, with unresolved D. CDR3 length equals 13 residues. Looked up from germline, CDR1 is MNHEY and CDR2 is SVGAGI. The germline V and J ends were trimmed by 6 bases and 5 bases, with 8 bases remaining between them. CDR3 loop: CASRDRDNSPLHF. The DNA for the CDR3 is TGTGCCAGCAGAGACCGAGATAATTCACCCCTCCACTTT.

The rearrangement joins TRBV5-1 to TRBJ2-5, with D tentatively TRBD2 (5 bases). V was shortened by 4 bases and J by 0 bases, with 10 bases between the two germline ends. Germline V gives CDR1 SGHRS, CDR2 YFSETQ. The CDR3 contains 14 residues. CDR3 coding DNA: TGCGCCAGCAGCCCTGGCGGGTACCAAGAGACCCAGTACTTC. This sequence encodes CASSPGGYQETQYF.

The chain recombines TRBV27 with TRBJ1-6; 7 bases are shared with TRBD1. CDR1 is MNHEY, CDR2 SMNVEV, per germline (reference sequence). J gave up 11 bases and V 2 bases, and 3 bases lay outside the gene matches. The CDR3 spans 13 residues. The CDR3 sequence is CASSLVTGAPLHF. Written as DNA, the CDR3 is TGTGCCAGCAGTTTAGTCACAGGGGCACCCCTCCACTTT.

V usage is TRBV19 and J usage is TRBJ1-3; D ambiguous. Germline lookup yields CDR1 LNHDA and CDR2 SQIVND (reference sequence). This CDR3 region has 15 residues. The V and J ends lost 2 bases and 0 bases respectively, with 8 bases between them. The DNA for the CDR3 is TGTGCCAGTAGTATAACGGGCCGCTCTGGAAACACCATATATTTT. This codes for CASSITGRSGNTIYF.

Only one count was recorded for this clone. The chain is built from TRBV6-5 and TRBJ2-3; 8 bases align to TRBD2. V trimming: 5 bases; J trimming: 7 bases; junction bases outside the gene matches: 8. CDR1 MNHEY and CDR2 SVGAGI come from the germline V gene. The CDR3 has 14 amino acids. CDR3 sequence reads: CASSHAGGGNTQYF. The CDR3 region has the DNA TGTGCCAGCAGTCATGCCGGGGGGGGAAATACGCAGTATTTT.

This sequence joins TRBV19 and TRBJ1-1; tentatively, D is TRBD1 (6 bases). V dropped 5 bases and J dropped 1 base, with 11 bases sitting between them. The CDR3 spans 14 residues. Germline CDR1 LNHDA, CDR2 SQIVND (reference sequence). The CDR3 DNA reads as TGTGCCAGTAGTCGATCGGGGGCGAACACTGAAGCTTTCTTT. Its translation is CASSRSGANTEAFF.

This chain joins TRBV24-1 and TRBJ1-5; D gene unclear. Looked up from germline, CDR1 is KGHDR and CDR2 is SFDVKD. This CDR3 has 15 amino acids. V was trimmed by 6 bases and J by 4 bases, leaving 15 bases between them. The CDR3 DNA follows: TGTGCCACCAGTCCAGCGGGCCTTGGGAATCAGCCCCAGCATTTT. Amino acid sequence: CATSPAGLGNQPQHF.